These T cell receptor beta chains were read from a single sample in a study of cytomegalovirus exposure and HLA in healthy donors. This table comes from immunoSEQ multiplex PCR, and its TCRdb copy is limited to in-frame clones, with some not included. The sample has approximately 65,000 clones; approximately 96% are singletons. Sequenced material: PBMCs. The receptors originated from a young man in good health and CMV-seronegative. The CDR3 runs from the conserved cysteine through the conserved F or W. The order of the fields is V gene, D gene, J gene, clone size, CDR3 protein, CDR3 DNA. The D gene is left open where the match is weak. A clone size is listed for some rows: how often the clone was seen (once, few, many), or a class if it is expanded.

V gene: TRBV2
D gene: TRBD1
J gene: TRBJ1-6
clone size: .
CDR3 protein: CASSRDRVNSPLHF
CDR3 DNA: TGTGCCAGCAGCCGGGACAGGGTAAATTCACCCCTCCACTTT

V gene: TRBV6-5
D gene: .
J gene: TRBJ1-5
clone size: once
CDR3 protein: CASRGLDNQPQHF
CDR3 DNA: TGTGCCAGCAGGGGGCTCGACAATCAGCCCCAGCATTTT

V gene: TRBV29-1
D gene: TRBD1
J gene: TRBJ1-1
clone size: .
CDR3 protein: CSVRGLNTEAFF
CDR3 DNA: TGCAGCGTTAGGGGGCTGAACACTGAAGCTTTCTTT

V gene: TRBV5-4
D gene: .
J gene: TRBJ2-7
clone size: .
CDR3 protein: CASSASWGEQYF
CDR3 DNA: TGTGCCAGCAGCGCTAGCTGGGGCGAGCAGTACTTC

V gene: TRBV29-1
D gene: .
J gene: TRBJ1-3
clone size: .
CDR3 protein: CSVETDGNTIYF
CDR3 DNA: TGCAGCGTTGAAACAGATGGAAACACCATATATTTT

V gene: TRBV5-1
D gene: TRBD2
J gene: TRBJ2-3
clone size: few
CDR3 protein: CASSLAVAGGPQDTQYF
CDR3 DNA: TGCGCCAGCAGCTTGGCCGTAGCGGGAGGGCCGCAAGATACGCAGTATTTT

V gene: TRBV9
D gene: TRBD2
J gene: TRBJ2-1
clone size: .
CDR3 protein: CASSGGTRSIVNEQFF
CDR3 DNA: TGTGCCAGCAGCGGAGGGACTAGGTCGATAGTCAATGAGCAGTTCTTC

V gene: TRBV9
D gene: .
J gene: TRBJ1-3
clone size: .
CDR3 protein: CASSGIFGASGNTIYF
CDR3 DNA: TGTGCCAGCAGCGGTATTTTTGGGGCCTCTGGAAACACCATATATTTT

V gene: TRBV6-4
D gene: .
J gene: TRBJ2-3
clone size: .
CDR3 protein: CASSDRETDTQYF
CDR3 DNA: TGTGCCAGCAGTGATCGGGAAACAGATACGCAGTATTTT

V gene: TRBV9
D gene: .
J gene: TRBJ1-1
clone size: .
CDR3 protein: CASSVSGGNTEAFF
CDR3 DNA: TGTGCCAGCAGCGTGAGCGGCGGAAACACTGAAGCTTTCTTT

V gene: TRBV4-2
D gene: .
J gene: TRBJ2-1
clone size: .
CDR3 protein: CASSPRIADYNEQFF
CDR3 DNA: TGTGCCAGCAGCCCCCGGATAGCGGACTACAATGAGCAGTTCTTC

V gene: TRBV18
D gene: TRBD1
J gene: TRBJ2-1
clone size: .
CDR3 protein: CASTQGAGNEQFF
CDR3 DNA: TGTGCCAGTACCCAGGGGGCTGGCAATGAGCAGTTCTTC

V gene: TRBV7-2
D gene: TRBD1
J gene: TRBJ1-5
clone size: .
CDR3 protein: CASSTGQGLNQPQHF
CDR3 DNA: TGTGCCAGCAGCACGGGACAGGGTCTCAATCAGCCCCAGCATTTT

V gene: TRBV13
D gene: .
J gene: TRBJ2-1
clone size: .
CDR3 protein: CASSRGQPFDEQFF
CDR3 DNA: TGTGCCAGCAGCCGTGGACAGCCTTTTGATGAGCAGTTCTTC

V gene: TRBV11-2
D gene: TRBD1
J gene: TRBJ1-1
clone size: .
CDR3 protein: CASSFTGGARRSMNTEAFF
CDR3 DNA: TGTGCCAGCAGTTTCACAGGGGGCGCGAGAAGAAGCATGAACACTGAAGCTTTCTTT

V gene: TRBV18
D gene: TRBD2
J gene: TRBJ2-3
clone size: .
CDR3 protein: CASSPPASGPTDTQYF
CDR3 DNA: TGTGCCAGCTCACCACCGGCTAGCGGCCCCACAGATACGCAGTATTTT

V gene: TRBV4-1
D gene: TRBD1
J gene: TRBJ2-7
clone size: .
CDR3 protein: CASSAGQGSYEQYF
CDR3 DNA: TGCGCCAGCAGCGCTGGACAGGGGAGCTACGAGCAGTACTTC

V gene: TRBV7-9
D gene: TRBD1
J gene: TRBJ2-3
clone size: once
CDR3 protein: CASRPQGADTQYF
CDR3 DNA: TGTGCCAGCAGGCCTCAGGGGGCTGATACGCAGTATTTT

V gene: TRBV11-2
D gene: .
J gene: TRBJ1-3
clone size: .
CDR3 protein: CASSLRSSGNTIYF
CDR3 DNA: TGTGCCAGCAGCTTAAGGAGCTCTGGAAACACCATATATTTT

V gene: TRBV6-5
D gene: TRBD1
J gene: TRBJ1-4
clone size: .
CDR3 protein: CASSYSRTGDEKLFF
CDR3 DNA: TGTGCCAGCAGTTACTCGCGGACAGGGGACGAAAAACTGTTTTTT

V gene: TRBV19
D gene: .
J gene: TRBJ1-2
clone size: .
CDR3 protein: CASSTTRQGSGYTF
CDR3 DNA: TGTGCCAGTAGTACCACCCGTCAGGGCTCTGGCTACACCTTC

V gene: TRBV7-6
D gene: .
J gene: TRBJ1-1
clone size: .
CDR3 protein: CASSPNQGLGNTEAFF
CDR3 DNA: TGTGCCAGCAGCCCGAACCAGGGCCTTGGGAACACTGAAGCTTTCTTT

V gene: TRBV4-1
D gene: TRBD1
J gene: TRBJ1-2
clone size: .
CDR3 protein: CASSQDKGQDGYTF
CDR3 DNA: TGCGCCAGCAGCCAAGATAAGGGACAGGATGGCTACACCTTC

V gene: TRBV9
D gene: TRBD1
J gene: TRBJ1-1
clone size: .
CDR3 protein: CASSPRTGGSEAFF
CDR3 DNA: TGTGCCAGCAGCCCCCGGACAGGGGGCTCTGAAGCTTTCTTT

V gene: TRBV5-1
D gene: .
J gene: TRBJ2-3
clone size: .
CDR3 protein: CASSPADSTDTQYF
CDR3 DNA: TGCGCCAGCAGCCCAGCGGATAGCACAGATACGCAGTATTTT

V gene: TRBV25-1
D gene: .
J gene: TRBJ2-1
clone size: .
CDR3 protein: CASSESLVPTPYNEQFF
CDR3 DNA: TGTGCCAGCAGTGAATCGCTGGTCCCTACTCCATACAATGAGCAGTTCTTC

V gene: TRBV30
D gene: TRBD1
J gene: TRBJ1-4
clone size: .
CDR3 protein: CAWSEAGGPGKLFF
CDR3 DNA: TGTGCCTGGAGTGAGGCAGGGGGCCCTGGAAAACTGTTTTTT

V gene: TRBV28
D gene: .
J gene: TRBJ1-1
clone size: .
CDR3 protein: CASSPRGSRATTEAFF
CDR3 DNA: TGTGCCAGCAGTCCGCGGGGGTCCCGGGCTACCACTGAAGCTTTCTTT

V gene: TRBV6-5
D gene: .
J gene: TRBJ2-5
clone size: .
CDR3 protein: CASSKQGGDQETQYF
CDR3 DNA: TGTGCCAGCAGCAAACAGGGTGGCGACCAAGAGACCCAGTACTTC

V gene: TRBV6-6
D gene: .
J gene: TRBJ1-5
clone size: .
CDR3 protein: CASSLHLYSNQPQHF
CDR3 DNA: TGTGCCAGCAGTTTACATTTGTATAGCAATCAGCCCCAGCATTTT

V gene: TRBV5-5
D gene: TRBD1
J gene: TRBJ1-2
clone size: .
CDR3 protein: CASTRQGDNYGYTF
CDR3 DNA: TGTGCCAGCACAAGACAGGGGGATAACTATGGCTACACCTTC

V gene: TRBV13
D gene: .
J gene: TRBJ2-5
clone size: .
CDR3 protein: CASSFLRGSGETQYF
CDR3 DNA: TGTGCCAGCAGCTTCCTACGGGGATCCGGAGAGACCCAGTACTTC

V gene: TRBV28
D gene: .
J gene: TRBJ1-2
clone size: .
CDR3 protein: CASSLTGVRTINYGYTF
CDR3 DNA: TGTGCCAGCAGTTTAACTGGGGTCAGGACAATTAACTATGGCTACACCTTC

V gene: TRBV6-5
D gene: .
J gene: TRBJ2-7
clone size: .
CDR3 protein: CASSSDSYEQYF
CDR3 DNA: TGTGCCAGCAGCTCAGACTCCTACGAGCAGTACTTC

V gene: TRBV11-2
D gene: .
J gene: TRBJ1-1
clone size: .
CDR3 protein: CASSWGQGWNTEAFF
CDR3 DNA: TGTGCCAGCAGCTGGGGGCAGGGCTGGAACACTGAAGCTTTCTTT

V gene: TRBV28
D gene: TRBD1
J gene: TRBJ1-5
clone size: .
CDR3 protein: CASSSPREQGSNQPQHF
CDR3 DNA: TGTGCCAGCAGTTCCCCCAGGGAACAGGGGAGCAATCAGCCCCAGCATTTT

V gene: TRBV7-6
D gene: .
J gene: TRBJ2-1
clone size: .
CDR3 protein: CASSLKGFSYNEQFF
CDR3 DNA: TGTGCCAGCAGCTTAAAGGGGTTCTCCTACAATGAGCAGTTCTTC

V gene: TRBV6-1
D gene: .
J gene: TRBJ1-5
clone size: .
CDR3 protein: CASREQIGGQPQHF
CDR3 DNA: TGTGCCAGCAGAGAGCAGATAGGGGGTCAGCCCCAGCATTTT

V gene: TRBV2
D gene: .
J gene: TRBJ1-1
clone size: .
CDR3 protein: CASSDRGPEAFF
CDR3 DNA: TGTGCCAGCAGTGACAGGGGCCCTGAAGCTTTCTTT

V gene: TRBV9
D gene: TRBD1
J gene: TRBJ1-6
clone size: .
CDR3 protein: CASSTRGDRGSPLHF
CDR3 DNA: TGTGCCAGCAGCACACGCGGGGACAGGGGTTCACCCCTCCACTTT

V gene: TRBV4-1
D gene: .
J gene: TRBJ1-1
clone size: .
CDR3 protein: CASSQAEATEAFF
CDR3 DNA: TGCGCCAGCAGCCAAGCCGAGGCCACTGAAGCTTTCTTT

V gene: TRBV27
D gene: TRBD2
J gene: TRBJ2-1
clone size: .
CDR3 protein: CASSSPLLAGVVEQFF
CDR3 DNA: TGTGCCAGCAGTTCCCCCTTGCTAGCGGGAGTAGTTGAGCAGTTCTTC

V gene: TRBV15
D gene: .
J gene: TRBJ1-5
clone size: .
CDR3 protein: CATSRVGEGPQHF
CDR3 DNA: TGTGCCACCAGTAGGGTGGGGGAGGGGCCCCAGCATTTT

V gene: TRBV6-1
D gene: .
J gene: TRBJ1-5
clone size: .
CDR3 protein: CASSERGWYSNQPQHF
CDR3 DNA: TGTGCCAGCAGTGAGAGGGGGTGGTATAGCAATCAGCCCCAGCATTTT

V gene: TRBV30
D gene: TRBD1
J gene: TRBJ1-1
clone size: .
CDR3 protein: CAWGGQGATEAFF
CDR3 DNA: TGTGCCTGGGGGGGACAGGGGGCGACTGAAGCTTTCTTT